Shown below are 20 T cell receptor beta chains from a single sample sequenced in a study of blood T cell repertoires in COVID-19. Generated by immunoSEQ multiplex PCR, the TCRdb table keeps only in-frame clones and is missing some. This table holds over 250,000 clones, 90% found once. The sequenced material came from PBMCs or T cells enriched from blood (not recorded which). The receptors originated from a young woman who had recovered from COVID-19.

This sequence joins TRBV7-6 and TRBJ1-1; D is possibly TRBD1 (5 bases). Germline-derived CDR1 and CDR2 are SGHVS and FNYEAQ. This CDR3 region has 14 residues. V lost 5 bases and J lost 0, with 10 bases in between. DNA of the CDR3: TGTGCCAGCAGCCCCGGGGGGGTGAACACTGAAGCTTTCTTT. It encodes CASSPGGVNTEAFF.

The CDR3: CASSSTVMNTEAFF. As DNA, the CDR3 is TGTGCCAGCAGCTCCACAGTGATGAACACTGAAGCTTTCTTT. The chain recombines TRBV6-5 with TRBJ1-1; D remains unclear. V shed 6 bases and J shed 0 bases, with 11 bases lying between them. In germline, CDR1 is MNHEY, CDR2 SVGAGI. The CDR3 has 14 amino acids.

This clone was seen a few times. This chain connects TRBV6-5 to TRBJ1-2, with D possibly TRBD1 on 5 matching bases. Trimming took 6 bases from V and 7 from J, leaving 9 bases between them. This CDR3 spans 11 amino acids. Germline V gene data show CDR1 as MNHEY and CDR2 as SVGAGI. The CDR3 spells CASRNTGGYTF. The CDR3 DNA reads as TGTGCCAGCAGGAACACAGGTGGCTACACCTTC.

The chain uses TRBV6-2 or TRBV6-3 and TRBJ1-5; 9 bases agree with TRBD1. The CDR3 loop spans 14 amino acids. Losses at the gene ends were 5 bases for V and 8 bases for J; bases not matched to a gene: 7. Per germline, CDR1 MNHEY and CDR2 SVGEGT. CDR3 amino acids: CASSRTGDVEPQHF. The CDR3 bases are TGTGCCAGCAGTCGGACAGGGGACGTTGAGCCCCAGCATTTT.

The J gene is TRBJ1-5, the V gene TRBV2, with D maybe TRBD1 (6 bases). The CDR3 is 12 residues long. Germline values: CDR1 SNHLY, CDR2 FYNNEI. The V end lost 5 bases, the J end lost 7 bases, and 9 bases lay between the germline ends. The CDR3 region is CASSSGVQPQHF. CDR3 nucleotides: TGTGCCAGCAGTTCAGGGGTGCAGCCCCAGCATTTT.

This clone has only one observation. The rearrangement uses TRBV10-3 and TRBJ1-2; 8 nucleotides line up with TRBD1. J gave up 4 bases and V 0 bases, and 4 bases lay outside the gene matches. Germline assignment: CDR1 ENHRY and CDR2 SYGVKD. The length of the CDR3 is 15 residues. The CDR3 here is CAISESGTGSYGYTF. The CDR3 DNA reads as TGTGCCATCAGTGAGTCTGGGACAGGTTCCTATGGCTACACCTTC.

This rearrangement joins TRBV4-3 to TRBJ1-4; 10 bases align to TRBD1. The CDR3 is made up of 16 amino acids. J lost 5 bases, V lost 0 bases, and 3 bases had no gene match. CDR1 is LGHNA, CDR2 YSLEER, per germline. In DNA, the CDR3 is TGCGCCAGCAGCCAAGATCTGGGACAGGGGAATGAAAAACTGTTTTTT. Translated, it gives CASSQDLGQGNEKLFF.

This clone was seen just once. V usage is TRBV18 and J usage is TRBJ2-1; TRBD1 might be the D (5 bases). There are 13 residues in the CDR3. Trimming shortened V by 10 bases and J by 0 bases, and 10 bases separated the two germline ends. CDR1 KGHSH and CDR2 LQKENI come from the germline V gene. The CDR3 DNA is TGTGCCACGACAGCGAGCTCCTACAATGAGCAGTTCTTC. Its translation: CATTASSYNEQFF.

In regard to this clone: Within the sample, other DNA sequences also encode this same CDR3. The V gene is TRBV28, the J gene TRBJ2-7; no clear D. Trimming removed 5 bases at V and 0 bases at J, with 5 bases between. The CDR3 length is 12 residues. Germline loops: CDR1 MDHEN, CDR2 SYDVKM. CDR3 in amino acids: CASSLSSYEQYF. For the CDR3, the DNA is TGTGCCAGCAGTCTCAGCTCCTACGAGCAGTACTTC.

The V gene is TRBV28, the J gene TRBJ1-2, with D possibly being TRBD1 (5 bases). The germline gives CDR1 MDHEN, CDR2 SYDVKM. The length of the CDR3 is 16 residues. V was trimmed by 6 bases and J by 1 base, leaving 18 bases between them. The CDR3 protein is CASRPGSAGYNYGYTF. DNA for the CDR3: TGTGCCAGCAGACCCGGCTCGGCAGGGTATAACTATGGCTACACCTTC.

Notes on this clone: Compared with germline, one end of the junction differs, possibly owing to a read error. This chain uses TRBV27 with TRBJ2-1; D remains unclear. The CDR3 spans 14 residues. Germline V gives CDR1 MNHEY, CDR2 SMNVEV (reference sequence). CDR3 region: CASSVYSTYYEQFF. The CDR3, as DNA: TGTGCCAGCAGTGTATACAGTACCTACTATGAGCAGTTCTTC.

The V and J genes are TRBV6-5 and TRBJ2-1; tentative D call: TRBD1 (5 bases). V shed 0 bases and J shed 3 bases, with 6 bases lying between them. This CDR3 is 14 amino acids long. Germline lookup yields CDR1 MNHEY and CDR2 SVGAGI. The CDR3 nucleotides are TGTGCCAGCAGTTACTCCCAGGGCTACAATGAGCAGTTCTTC. The encoded protein is CASSYSQGYNEQFF.

The J gene is TRBJ2-7, the V gene TRBV19, with a possible D match to TRBD1 (5 bases). The V gene's germline CDR1 is LNHDA and CDR2 SQIVND (reference sequence). This CDR3 has 15 amino acids. Deletions cut 3 bases from V and 2 bases from J, with 14 bases between. CDR3 loop: CASSIGLTAPYEQYF. The CDR3, as DNA: TGTGCCAGTAGTATTGGGCTGACAGCTCCCTACGAGCAGTACTTC.

This chain uses TRBV7-2 with TRBJ2-1, with TRBD2 matching over 12 bases. The CDR3 sequence is 16 residues long. Germline V gives CDR1 SGHTA, CDR2 FQGNSA. The junction had 10 bases not matched to a gene; V was cut back by 5 bases and J by 8 bases. CDR3 DNA sequence: TGTGCCAGCAGCATCGGACTAGCGGGGCGGGGCCATGAGCAGTTCTTC. Protein: CASSIGLAGRGHEQFF.

The chain joins TRBV10-1 to TRBJ2-1, with D possibly TRBD2 on 6 matching bases. Trimming removed 4 bases from V and 2 bases from J, with 9 bases in between. CDR1 and CDR2 (germline): WNHNN, SYGVQD (reference sequence). This CDR3 has 14 residues. In DNA, the CDR3 is TGCGCCAGCAGTGCTCGCGGGGCCTACAATGAGCAGTTCTTC. Translated, it gives CASSARGAYNEQFF.

V gene TRBV6-6 combines with J gene TRBJ2-1; the match to TRBD1 covers 7 bases. The CDR3 runs to 13 residues. J gave up 9 bases and V 3 bases, and 5 bases lay outside the gene matches. CDR1 and CDR2 from the germline V gene are MNHNY and SVGAGI (reference sequence). The CDR3 DNA is TGTGCCAGCAGTTATACTAGGGGGCGTGAGCAGTTCTTC. It translates to CASSYTRGREQFF.

The V call is TRBV11-2, the J call TRBJ1-6, with TRBD1 matching 7 bases. V was pared by 2 bases and J by 7 bases, with 5 bases of the junction left unmatched. CDR1 is SGHAT, CDR2 FQNNGV, per germline. The CDR3 totals 15 residues. CDR3 sequence reads: CASSLSGGNNSPLHF. In DNA form, the CDR3 reads TGTGCCAGCAGCTTATCAGGGGGAAACAATTCACCCCTCCACTTT.

J is TRBJ1-2 and V is TRBV19; TRBD1 matches at 12 bases. This CDR3 is built from 16 residues. The junction had 8 bases not matched to a gene; V was cut back by 4 bases and J by 5 bases. Germline loops: CDR1 LNHDA, CDR2 SQIVND (reference sequence). The CDR3: CASSRPGTGGDYGYTF. The CDR3 coding sequence is TGTGCCAGTAGTAGGCCAGGGACAGGGGGCGATTATGGCTACACCTTC.

This chain joins TRBV10-1 and TRBJ2-7; 9 nucleotides agree with TRBD1. CDR1 and CDR2 from the germline V gene are WNHNN and SYGVQD (reference sequence). The CDR3 covers 12 residues. V shed 7 bases, J shed 6 bases, and the junction held 4 bases outside the gene matches. This CDR3 reads CASTKDRGEQYF. The CDR3 DNA follows: TGCGCCAGCACCAAGGACAGGGGCGAGCAGTACTTC.

The chain combines TRBV7-9 with TRBJ1-4, with 10 bases that match TRBD1. With V trimmed by 6 bases and J by 6 bases, 10 bases remained unmatched. CDR3 length equals 16 residues. Germline CDR1 SEHNR, CDR2 FQNEAQ (reference sequence). This CDR3 is CASRKGPGQGHEKLFF. CDR3 nucleotide sequence: TGTGCCAGCAGAAAGGGTCCGGGACAGGGGCATGAAAAACTGTTTTTT.